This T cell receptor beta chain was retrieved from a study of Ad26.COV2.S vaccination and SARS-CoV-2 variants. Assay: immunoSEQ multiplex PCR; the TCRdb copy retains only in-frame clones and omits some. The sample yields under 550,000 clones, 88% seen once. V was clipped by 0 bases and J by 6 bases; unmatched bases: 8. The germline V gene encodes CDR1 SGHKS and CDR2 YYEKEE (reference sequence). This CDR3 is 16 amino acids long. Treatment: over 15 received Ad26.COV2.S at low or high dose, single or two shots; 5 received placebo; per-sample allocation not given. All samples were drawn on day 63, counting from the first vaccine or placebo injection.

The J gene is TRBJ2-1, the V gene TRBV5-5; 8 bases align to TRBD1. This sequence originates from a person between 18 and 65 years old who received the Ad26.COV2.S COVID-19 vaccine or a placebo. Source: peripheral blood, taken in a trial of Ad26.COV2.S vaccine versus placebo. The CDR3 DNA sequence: TGTGCCAGCAGCTTGGAATCGGGACAGGAGATCAATGAGCAGTTCTTC. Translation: CASSLESGQEINEQFF.